A single sample is the source of the 5 T cell receptor beta chains below, sequenced in a study of CD4+ T cells in melanoma. Sequencing was performed with immunoSEQ multiplex PCR; in TCRdb, only in-frame clones are kept and a portion is missing. In the table there are around 19,000 clones, more than 65% of which are singletons. Material for sequencing was cells from a culture (not recorded whether cultured in vitro). These receptors originate from a human donor with melanoma.

The chain uses TRBV10-3 and TRBJ1-1, with D unclear. Germline V CDR1 and CDR2: ENHRY, SYGVKD. V was trimmed by 6 bases and J by 4 bases, leaving 12 bases between them. The length of the CDR3 is 13 residues. The CDR3 protein is CAIRTLSGTEAFF. For the CDR3, the DNA is TGTGCCATCAGGACCCTTTCGGGCACTGAAGCTTTCTTT.

This clone was recorded a few times. The rearrangement joins TRBV7-8 to TRBJ2-7, with 9 bases that match TRBD1. This CDR3 has 14 amino acids. V shed 7 bases, J shed 7 bases, and the junction held 11 bases outside the gene matches. The V gene's germline CDR1 is SGHVS and CDR2 FQNEAQ. The CDR3 DNA is TGTGCCAGCACGACCGGACAGGGGACAGCTGAGCAGTACTTC. It translates to CASTTGQGTAEQYF.

The rearrangement joins TRBV7-9 to TRBJ2-7, with D perhaps TRBD1 (6 bases). The CDR3 sequence is 12 residues long. Germline CDR1 and CDR2: SEHNR and FQNEAQ (reference sequence). The V and J ends lost 4 bases and 7 bases respectively, with 11 bases between them. The CDR3 is CASSSQGREQYF. The CDR3, as DNA: TGTGCCAGCAGCTCCCAGGGGAGAGAGCAGTACTTC.

This chain links TRBV11-2 with TRBJ2-3; D unresolved. This CDR3 contains 14 residues. Looked up from germline, CDR1 is SGHAT and CDR2 is FQNNGV. V lost 5 bases, J lost 3 bases, and 12 bases lay in between. CDR3 loop: CASSLLLTTDTQYF. CDR3 DNA: TGTGCCAGCAGCCTCCTTCTTACAACAGATACGCAGTATTTT.

V gene TRBV5-1 combines with J gene TRBJ2-3, with D uncertain. V dropped 1 base and J dropped 4 bases, with 19 bases sitting between them. CDR1 is SGHRS, CDR2 YFSETQ, per germline. This CDR3 region has 17 residues. CDR3 nucleotide sequence: TGCGCCAGCAGCTTGTTCGGCCTACTGGAAGGTGCAGATACGCAGTATTTT. Translated: CASSLFGLLEGADTQYF.